This TCR beta chain was found in a study of T cell changes during pregnancy in multiple sclerosis. The CDR3 has 15 amino acids. The germline V gene has CDR1 SGHNT and CDR2 YYREEE (reference sequence). V was clipped by 5 bases and J by 3 bases; unmatched bases: 8. This table comes from immunoSEQ multiplex PCR, and its TCRdb copy is limited to in-frame clones, with some not included. This table holds 100,000 or so clones, about 94% found once. This clone was detected only once. The rearrangement uses TRBV5-4 and TRBJ2-7, with 10 bases that match TRBD1. The source material was peripheral blood, sampled after pregnancy. The sequence was collected from a female donor with multiple sclerosis, enrolled in a pregnancy study. The CDR3: CASSLPGTGVYEQYF. The CDR3 coding sequence is TGTGCCAGCAGTCTACCCGGGACAGGGGTCTACGAGCAGTACTTC.